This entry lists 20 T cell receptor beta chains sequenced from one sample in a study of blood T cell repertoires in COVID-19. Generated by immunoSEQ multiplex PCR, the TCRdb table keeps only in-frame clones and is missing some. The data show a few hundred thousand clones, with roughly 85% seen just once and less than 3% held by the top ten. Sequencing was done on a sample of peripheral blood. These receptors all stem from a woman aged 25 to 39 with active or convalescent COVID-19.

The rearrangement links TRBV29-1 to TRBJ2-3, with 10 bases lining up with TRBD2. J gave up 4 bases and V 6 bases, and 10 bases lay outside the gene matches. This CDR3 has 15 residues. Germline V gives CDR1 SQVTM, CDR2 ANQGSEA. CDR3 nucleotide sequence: TGCAGCGTATCTTCTAGCGGGGGCCAGGCAGATACGCAGTATTTT. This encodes CSVSSSGGQADTQYF.

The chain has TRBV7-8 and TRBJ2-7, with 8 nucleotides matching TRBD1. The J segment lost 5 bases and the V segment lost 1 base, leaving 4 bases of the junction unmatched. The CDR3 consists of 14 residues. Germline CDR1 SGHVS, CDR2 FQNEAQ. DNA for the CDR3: TGTGCCAGCAGCTTAGGGACAGGGAAGGACGAGCAGTACTTC. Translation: CASSLGTGKDEQYF.

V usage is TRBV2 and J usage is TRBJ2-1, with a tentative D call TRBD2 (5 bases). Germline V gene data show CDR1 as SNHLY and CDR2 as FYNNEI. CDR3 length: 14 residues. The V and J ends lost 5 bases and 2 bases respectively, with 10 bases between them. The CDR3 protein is CASSSEGTYNEQFF. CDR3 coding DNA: TGTGCCAGCAGTTCTGAGGGCACCTACAATGAGCAGTTCTTC.

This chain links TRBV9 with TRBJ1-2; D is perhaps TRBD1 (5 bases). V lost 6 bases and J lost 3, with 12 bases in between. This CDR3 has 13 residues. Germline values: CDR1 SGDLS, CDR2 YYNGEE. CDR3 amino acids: CASTGHPDYGYTF. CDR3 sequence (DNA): TGTGCCAGCACCGGACATCCTGACTATGGCTACACCTTC.

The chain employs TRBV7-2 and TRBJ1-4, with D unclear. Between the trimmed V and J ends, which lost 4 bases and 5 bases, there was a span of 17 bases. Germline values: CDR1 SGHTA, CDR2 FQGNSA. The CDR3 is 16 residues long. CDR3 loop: CASSSVPRGGNEKLFF. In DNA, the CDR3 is TGTGCCAGCAGCTCAGTCCCGCGGGGTGGGAATGAAAAACTGTTTTTT.

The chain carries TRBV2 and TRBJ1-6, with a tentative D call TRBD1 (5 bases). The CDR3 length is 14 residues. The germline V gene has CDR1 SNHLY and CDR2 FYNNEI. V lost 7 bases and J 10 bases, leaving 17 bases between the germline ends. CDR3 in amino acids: CASKRTGEWSPLHF. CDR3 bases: TGTGCCAGCAAGCGGACGGGGGAATGGTCACCCCTCCACTTT.

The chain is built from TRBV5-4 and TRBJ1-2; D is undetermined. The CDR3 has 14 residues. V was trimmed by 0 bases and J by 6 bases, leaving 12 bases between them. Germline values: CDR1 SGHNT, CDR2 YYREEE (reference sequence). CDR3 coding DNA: TGTGCCAGCAGCTTGGAGCGACTGATAGATGGCTACACCTTC. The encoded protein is CASSLERLIDGYTF.

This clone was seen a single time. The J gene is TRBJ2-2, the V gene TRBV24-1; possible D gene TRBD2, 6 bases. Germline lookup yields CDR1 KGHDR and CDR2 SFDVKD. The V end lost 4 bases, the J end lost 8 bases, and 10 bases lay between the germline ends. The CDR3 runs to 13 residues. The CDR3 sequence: CATSDRDFGELFF. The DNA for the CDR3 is TGTGCCACCAGTGACCGGGACTTTGGGGAGCTGTTTTTT.

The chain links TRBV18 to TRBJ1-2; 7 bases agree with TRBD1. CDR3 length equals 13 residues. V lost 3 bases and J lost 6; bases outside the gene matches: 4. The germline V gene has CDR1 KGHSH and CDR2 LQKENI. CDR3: CASSPRQGDGYTF. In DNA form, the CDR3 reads TGTGCCAGCTCACCCCGACAGGGAGATGGCTACACCTTC.

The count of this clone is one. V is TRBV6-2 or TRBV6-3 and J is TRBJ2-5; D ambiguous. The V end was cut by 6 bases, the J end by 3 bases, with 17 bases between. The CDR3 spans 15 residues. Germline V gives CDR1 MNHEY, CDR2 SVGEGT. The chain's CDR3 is CASSDSLGAEETQYF. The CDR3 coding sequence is TGTGCCAGCAGCGACTCGTTAGGCGCGGAAGAGACCCAGTACTTC.

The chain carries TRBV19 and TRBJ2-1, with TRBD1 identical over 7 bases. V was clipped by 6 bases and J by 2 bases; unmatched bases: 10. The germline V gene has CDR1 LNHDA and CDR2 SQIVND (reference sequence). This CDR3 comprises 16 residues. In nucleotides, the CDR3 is TGTGCCAGTAGCACCCACAGGGGATTGACCTACAATGAGCAGTTCTTC. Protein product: CASSTHRGLTYNEQFF.

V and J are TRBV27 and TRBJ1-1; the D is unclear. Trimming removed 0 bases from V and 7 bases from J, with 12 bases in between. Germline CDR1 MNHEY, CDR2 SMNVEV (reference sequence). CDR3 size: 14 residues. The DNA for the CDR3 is TGTGCCAGCAGTTTATCCGGGTTACCGGATGAAGCTTTCTTT. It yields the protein CASSLSGLPDEAFF.

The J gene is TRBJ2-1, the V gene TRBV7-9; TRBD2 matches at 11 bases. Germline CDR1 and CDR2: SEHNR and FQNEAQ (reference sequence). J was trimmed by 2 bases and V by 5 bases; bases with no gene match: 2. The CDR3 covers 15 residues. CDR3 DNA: TGTGCCAGCAGCCTGGGACTAGCGGCCTACAATGAGCAGTTCTTC. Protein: CASSLGLAAYNEQFF.

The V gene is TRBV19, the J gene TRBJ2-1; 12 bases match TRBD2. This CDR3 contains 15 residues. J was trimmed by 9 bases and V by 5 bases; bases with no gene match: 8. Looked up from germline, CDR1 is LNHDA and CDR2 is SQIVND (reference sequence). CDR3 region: CASSPSGGAGGEQFF. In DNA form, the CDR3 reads TGTGCCAGTAGTCCTAGCGGGGGGGCCGGCGGTGAGCAGTTCTTC.

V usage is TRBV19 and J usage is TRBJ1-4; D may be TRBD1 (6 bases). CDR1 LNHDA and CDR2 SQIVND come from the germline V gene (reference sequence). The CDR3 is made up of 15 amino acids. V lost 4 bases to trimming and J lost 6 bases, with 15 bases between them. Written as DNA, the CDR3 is TGTGCCAGTAGTAGACGACAGGCTGGGGATGAAAAACTGTTTTTT. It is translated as CASSRRQAGDEKLFF.

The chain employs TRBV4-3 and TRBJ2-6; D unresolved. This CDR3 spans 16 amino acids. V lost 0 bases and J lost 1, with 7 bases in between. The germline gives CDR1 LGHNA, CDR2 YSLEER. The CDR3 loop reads CASSQDSTSGANVLTF. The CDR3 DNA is TGCGCCAGCAGCCAAGATTCCACTTCTGGGGCCAACGTCCTGACTTTC.

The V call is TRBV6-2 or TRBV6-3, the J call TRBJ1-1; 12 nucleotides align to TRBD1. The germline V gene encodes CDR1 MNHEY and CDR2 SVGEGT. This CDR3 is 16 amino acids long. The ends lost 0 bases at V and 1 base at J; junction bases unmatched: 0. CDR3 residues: CASSYSGQGANTEAFF. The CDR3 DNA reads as TGTGCCAGCAGTTACTCGGGACAGGGGGCGAACACTGAAGCTTTCTTT.

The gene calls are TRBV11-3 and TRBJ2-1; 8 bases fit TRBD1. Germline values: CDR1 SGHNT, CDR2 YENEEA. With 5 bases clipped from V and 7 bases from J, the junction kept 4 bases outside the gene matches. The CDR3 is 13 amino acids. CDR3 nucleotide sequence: TGTGCCAGCAGCACACGACAGGGGAATGAGCAGTTCTTC. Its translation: CASSTRQGNEQFF.

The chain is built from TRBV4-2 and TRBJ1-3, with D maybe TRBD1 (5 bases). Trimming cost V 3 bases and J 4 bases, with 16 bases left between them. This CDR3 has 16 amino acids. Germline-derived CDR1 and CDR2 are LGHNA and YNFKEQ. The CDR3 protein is CASSQRPGFGGNTIYF. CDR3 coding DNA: TGTGCCAGCAGCCAGAGACCAGGGTTTGGAGGAAACACCATATATTTT.

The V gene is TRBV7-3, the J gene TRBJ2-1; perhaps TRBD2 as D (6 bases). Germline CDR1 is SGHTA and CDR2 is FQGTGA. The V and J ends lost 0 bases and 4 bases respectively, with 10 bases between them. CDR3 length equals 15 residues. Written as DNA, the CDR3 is TGTGCCAGCAGCTTAACTTTGGGAGGATACAATGAGCAGTTCTTC. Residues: CASSLTLGGYNEQFF.